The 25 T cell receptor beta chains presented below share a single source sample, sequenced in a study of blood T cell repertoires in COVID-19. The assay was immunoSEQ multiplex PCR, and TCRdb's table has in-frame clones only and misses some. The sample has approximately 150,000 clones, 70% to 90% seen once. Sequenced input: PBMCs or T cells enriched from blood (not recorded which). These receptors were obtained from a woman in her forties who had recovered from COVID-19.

CDR3 region: CASSKGQGNTYGYTF. The CDR3 DNA follows: TGTGCCAGCAGCAAGGGACAGGGGAACACTTATGGCTACACCTTC. The chain carries TRBV9 and TRBJ1-2; 10 bases map to TRBD1. The CDR3 has 15 amino acids. The germline gives CDR1 SGDLS, CDR2 YYNGEE. Trimming at V came to 4 bases and at J to 5 bases, leaving 8 bases not matched to a gene.

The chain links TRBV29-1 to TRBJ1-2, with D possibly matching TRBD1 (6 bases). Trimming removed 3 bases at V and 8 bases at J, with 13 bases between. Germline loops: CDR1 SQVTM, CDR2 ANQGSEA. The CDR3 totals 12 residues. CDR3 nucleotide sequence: TGCAGCGTTGAGAGGGGGACCCGCGGCTACACCTTC. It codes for CSVERGTRGYTF.

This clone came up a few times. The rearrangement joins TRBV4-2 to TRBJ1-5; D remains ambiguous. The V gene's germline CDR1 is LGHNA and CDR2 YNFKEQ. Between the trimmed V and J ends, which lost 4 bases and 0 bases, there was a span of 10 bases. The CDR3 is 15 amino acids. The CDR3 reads CASSRSPYSNQPQHF. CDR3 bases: TGTGCCAGCAGCCGAAGTCCCTATAGCAATCAGCCCCAGCATTTT.

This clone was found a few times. Here the CDR3 DNA reads TGCGCCAGCAGCCTGGTTCGGGGCACAGATACGCAGTATTTT. It codes for CASSLVRGTDTQYF. The rearrangement joins TRBV5-1 to TRBJ2-3; no reliable D call. Trimming took off 4 bases at V and 1 base at J, with 10 bases between the two ends. This CDR3 is built from 14 residues. Looked up from germline, CDR1 is SGHRS and CDR2 is YFSETQ.

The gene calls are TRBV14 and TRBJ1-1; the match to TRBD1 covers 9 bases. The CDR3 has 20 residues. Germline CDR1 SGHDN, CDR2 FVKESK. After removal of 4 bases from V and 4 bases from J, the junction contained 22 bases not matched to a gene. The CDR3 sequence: CASSRYAGGTGSWISTEAFF. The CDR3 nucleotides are TGTGCCAGCAGCCGTTACGCGGGTGGGACAGGGTCATGGATTTCCACTGAAGCTTTCTTT.

The CDR3 DNA sequence: TGTGCCAGCAGCCTGACTAGCGGGGTAAGCTCCTACGAGCAGTACTTC. Translation: CASSLTSGVSSYEQYF. The genes are TRBV7-8 and TRBJ2-7; 11 bases align to TRBD2. Trimming took 5 bases from V and 0 from J; bases not matched to a gene: 6. Germline V lookup: CDR1 SGHVS, CDR2 FQNEAQ. This CDR3 is 16 amino acids long.

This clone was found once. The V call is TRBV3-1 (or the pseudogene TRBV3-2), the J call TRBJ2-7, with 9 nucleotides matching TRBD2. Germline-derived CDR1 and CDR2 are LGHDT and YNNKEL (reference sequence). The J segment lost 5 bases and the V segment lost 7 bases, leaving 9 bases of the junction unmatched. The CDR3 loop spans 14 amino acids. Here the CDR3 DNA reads TGTGCCAGCACCTACGGACTAGCGATGGACGAGCAGTACTTC. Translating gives CASTYGLAMDEQYF.

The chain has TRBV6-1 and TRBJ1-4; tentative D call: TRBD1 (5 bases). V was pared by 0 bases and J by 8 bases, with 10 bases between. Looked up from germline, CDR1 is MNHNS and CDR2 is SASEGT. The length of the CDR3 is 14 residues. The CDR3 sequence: CASSEAGGREKLFF. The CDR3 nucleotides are TGTGCCAGCAGTGAAGCCGGGGGACGGGAAAAACTGTTTTTT.

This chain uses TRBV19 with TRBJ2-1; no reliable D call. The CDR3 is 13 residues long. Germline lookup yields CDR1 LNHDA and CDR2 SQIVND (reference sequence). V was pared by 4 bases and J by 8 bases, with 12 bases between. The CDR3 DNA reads TGTGCCAGTAGTACCGCCCACTCTGATGAGCAGTTCTTC. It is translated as CASSTAHSDEQFF.

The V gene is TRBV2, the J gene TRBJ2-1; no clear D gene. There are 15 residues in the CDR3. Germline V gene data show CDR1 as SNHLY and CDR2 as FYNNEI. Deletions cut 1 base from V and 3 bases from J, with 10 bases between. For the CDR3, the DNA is TGTGCCAGCAGTGAAGAAATTGGCGGCTACAATGAGCAGTTCTTC. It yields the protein CASSEEIGGYNEQFF. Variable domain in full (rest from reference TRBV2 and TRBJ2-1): EPEVTQTPSHQVTQMGQEVILRCVPISNHLYFYWYRQILGQKVEFLVSFYNNEISEKSEIFDDQFSVERPDGSNFTLKIRSTKLEDSAMYFCASSEEIGGYNEQFFGPGTRLTVL.

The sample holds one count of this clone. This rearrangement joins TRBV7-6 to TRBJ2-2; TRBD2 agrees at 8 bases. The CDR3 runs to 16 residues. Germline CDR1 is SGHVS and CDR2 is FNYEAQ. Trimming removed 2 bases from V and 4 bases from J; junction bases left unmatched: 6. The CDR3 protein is CASSLYESGGTGELFF. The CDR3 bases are TGTGCCAGCAGCTTATATGAGAGCGGGGGCACCGGGGAGCTGTTTTTT.

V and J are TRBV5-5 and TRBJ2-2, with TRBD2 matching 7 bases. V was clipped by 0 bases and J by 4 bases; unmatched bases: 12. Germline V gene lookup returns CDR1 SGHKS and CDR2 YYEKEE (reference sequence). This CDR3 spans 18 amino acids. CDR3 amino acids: CASSLGGSGPYPTGELFF. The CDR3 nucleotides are TGTGCCAGCAGCTTGGGAGGTAGCGGGCCTTACCCCACCGGGGAGCTGTTTTTT. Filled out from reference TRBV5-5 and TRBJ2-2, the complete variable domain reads DAGVTQSPTHLIKTRGQQVTLRCSPISGHKSVSWYQQVLGQGPQFIFQYYEKEERGRGNFPDRFSARQFPNYSSELNVNALLLGDSALYLCASSLGGSGPYPTGELFFGEGSRLTVL.

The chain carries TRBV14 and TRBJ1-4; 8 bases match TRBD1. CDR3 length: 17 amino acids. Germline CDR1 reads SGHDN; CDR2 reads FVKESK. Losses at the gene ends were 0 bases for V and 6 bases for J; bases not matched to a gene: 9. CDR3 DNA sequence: TGTGCCAGCAGCCAAGACCGACCAGGGGGCGTTGATGAAAAACTGTTTTTT. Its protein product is CASSQDRPGGVDEKLFF.

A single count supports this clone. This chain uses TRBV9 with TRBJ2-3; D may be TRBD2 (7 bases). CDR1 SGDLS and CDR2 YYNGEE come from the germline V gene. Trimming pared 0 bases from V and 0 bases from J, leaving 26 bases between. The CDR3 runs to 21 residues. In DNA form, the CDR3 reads TGTGCCAGCAGCGTAGGACCGGGACAAACCGGGGGGCATTCTAGCACAGATACGCAGTATTTT. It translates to CASSVGPGQTGGHSSTDTQYF. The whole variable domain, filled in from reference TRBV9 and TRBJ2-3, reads DSGVTQTPKHLITATGQRVTLRCSPRSGDLSVYWYQQSLDQGLQFLIQYYNGEERAKGNILERFSAQQFPDLHSELNLSSLELGDSALYFCASSVGPGQTGGHSSTDTQYFGPGTRLTVL.

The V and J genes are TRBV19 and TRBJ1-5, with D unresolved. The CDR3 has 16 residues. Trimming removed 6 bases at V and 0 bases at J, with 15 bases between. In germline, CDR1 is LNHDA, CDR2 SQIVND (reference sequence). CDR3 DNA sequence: TGTGCCAGTAGCCCATCGGGAGTAGATAGCAATCAGCCCCAGCATTTT. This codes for CASSPSGVDSNQPQHF.

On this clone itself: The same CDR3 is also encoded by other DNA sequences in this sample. The CDR3 sequence: CASSQGRQPQHF. The CDR3 region has the DNA TGTGCCAGTAGTCAGGGGCGTCAGCCCCAGCATTTT. This chain joins TRBV19 and TRBJ1-5, with a possible D match to TRBD1 (6 bases). This CDR3 is 12 amino acids long. Trimming left V 5 bases short and J 6 bases short, with 8 bases between. Germline CDR1 and CDR2: LNHDA and SQIVND (reference sequence).

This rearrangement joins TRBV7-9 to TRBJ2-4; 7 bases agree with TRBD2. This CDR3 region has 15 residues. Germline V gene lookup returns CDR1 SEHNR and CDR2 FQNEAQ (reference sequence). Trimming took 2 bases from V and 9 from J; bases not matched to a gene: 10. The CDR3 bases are TGTGCCAGCAGCTTAATCTCATCCGCTAGCGGCATTCAGTACTTC. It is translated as CASSLISSASGIQYF.

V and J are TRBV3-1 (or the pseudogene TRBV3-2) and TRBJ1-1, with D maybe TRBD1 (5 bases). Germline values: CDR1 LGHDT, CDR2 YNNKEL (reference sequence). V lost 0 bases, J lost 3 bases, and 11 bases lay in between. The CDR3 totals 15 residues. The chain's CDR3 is CASSQENWGDTEAFF. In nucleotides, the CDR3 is TGTGCCAGCAGCCAAGAAAATTGGGGGGACACTGAAGCTTTCTTT.

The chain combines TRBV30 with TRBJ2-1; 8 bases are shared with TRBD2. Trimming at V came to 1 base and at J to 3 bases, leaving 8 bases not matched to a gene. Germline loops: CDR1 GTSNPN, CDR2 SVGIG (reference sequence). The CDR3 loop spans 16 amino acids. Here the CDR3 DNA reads TGTGCCTGGAGTGCGGGCCTAGCGGGTCTCTACAATGAGCAGTTCTTC. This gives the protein CAWSAGLAGLYNEQFF.

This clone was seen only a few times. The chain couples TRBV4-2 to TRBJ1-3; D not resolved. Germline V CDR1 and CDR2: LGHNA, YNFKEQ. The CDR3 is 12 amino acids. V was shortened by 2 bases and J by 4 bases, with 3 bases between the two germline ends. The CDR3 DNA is TGTGCCAGCAGCCAACAAGGAAACACCATATATTTT. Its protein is CASSQQGNTIYF.

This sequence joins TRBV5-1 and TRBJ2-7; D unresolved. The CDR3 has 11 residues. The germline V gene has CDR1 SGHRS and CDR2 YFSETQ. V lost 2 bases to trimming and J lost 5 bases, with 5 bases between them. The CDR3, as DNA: TGCGCCAGCAGCTTTTCCGACGAGCAGTACTTC. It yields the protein CASSFSDEQYF.

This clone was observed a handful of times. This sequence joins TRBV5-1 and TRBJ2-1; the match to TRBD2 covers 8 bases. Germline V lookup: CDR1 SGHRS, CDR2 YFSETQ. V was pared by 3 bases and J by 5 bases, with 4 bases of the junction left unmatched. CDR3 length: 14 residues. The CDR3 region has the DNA TGCGCCAGCAGCTACGGGAGGGCCAACAATGAGCAGTTCTTC. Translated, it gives CASSYGRANNEQFF.

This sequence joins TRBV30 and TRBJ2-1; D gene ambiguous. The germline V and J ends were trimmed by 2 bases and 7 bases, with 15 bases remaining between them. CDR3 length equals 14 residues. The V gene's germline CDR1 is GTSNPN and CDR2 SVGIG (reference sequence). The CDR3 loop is CAWSSPILSNEQFF. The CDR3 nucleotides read TGTGCCTGGAGTTCCCCGATTCTTAGTAATGAGCAGTTCTTC.

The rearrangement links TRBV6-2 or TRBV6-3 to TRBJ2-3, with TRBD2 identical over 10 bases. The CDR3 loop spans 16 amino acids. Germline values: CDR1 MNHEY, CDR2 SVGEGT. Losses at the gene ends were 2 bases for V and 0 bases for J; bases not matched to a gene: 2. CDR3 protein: CASSYGLAASTDTQYF. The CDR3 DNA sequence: TGTGCCAGCAGTTACGGACTAGCGGCTAGCACAGATACGCAGTATTTT.

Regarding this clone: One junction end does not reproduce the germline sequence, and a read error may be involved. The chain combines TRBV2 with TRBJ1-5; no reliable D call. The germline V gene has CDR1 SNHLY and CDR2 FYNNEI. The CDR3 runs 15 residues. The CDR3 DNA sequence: TGTGCCAGCAGCGAAGGGCCACATAGCAATCAGCCCCAGCATTTT. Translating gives CASSEGPHSNQPQHF.